The 23 T cell receptor beta chains given below trace back to one sample, sequenced in a study of blood T cell repertoires in COVID-19. Using immunoSEQ multiplex PCR, the repertoire was profiled, and TCRdb retains in-frame clones only, with some absent. The sample holds around 59,000 clones, approximately 80% seen once. The source material was peripheral blood. The receptors stem from a man aged 55 to 69 with acute or convalescent COVID-19.

The V and J genes are TRBV6-5 and TRBJ1-2, with D possibly being TRBD1 (6 bases). CDR1 and CDR2 (germline): MNHEY, SVGAGI. This CDR3 has 12 amino acids. The V and J ends lost 6 bases and 6 bases respectively, with 11 bases between them. CDR3 protein: CASRGGGNGYTF. The CDR3 region has the DNA TGTGCCAGCAGGGGTGGGGGCAATGGCTACACCTTC.

CDR3 protein: CASSLERRGAYNEQFF. In DNA, the CDR3 is TGCGCCAGCAGCTTGGAGAGGCGGGGGGCCTACAATGAGCAGTTCTTC. This chain links TRBV5-1 with TRBJ2-1, with 8 bases aligning to TRBD2. V shed 0 bases, J shed 2 bases, and the junction held 4 bases outside the gene matches. The CDR3 runs to 16 residues. Germline V gives CDR1 SGHRS, CDR2 YFSETQ.

The gene calls are TRBV12-3 or TRBV12-4 and TRBJ1-2; D may be TRBD1 (5 bases). This CDR3 contains 13 residues. V was cut by 6 bases and J by 7 bases, with 15 bases left in between. The CDR3 loop reads CASSRTRLRGYTF. In DNA, the CDR3 is TGTGCCAGCAGCCGGACACGCCTCCGTGGCTACACCTTC.

CDR3 DNA sequence: TGTGCCAGCAGTCTGCAGATGAACACTGAAGCTTTCTTT. As protein: CASSLQMNTEAFF. V and J are TRBV12-3 or TRBV12-4 and TRBJ1-1; D gene uncertain. V lost 5 bases to trimming and J lost 0 bases, with 7 bases between them. This CDR3 is built from 13 residues.

The gene calls are TRBV2 and TRBJ2-7, with D perhaps TRBD1 (6 bases). Trimming pared 6 bases from V and 2 bases from J, leaving 17 bases between. Germline V lookup: CDR1 SNHLY, CDR2 FYNNEI. The CDR3 runs 15 residues. The DNA for the CDR3 is TGTGCCAGCAGAGACAGGACAGTTTGGGCCTACGAGCAGTACTTC. Amino acids: CASRDRTVWAYEQYF.

This chain links TRBV2 with TRBJ2-5, with a tentative D call TRBD1 (5 bases). V lost 5 bases and J lost 2, with 15 bases in between. Germline lookup yields CDR1 SNHLY and CDR2 FYNNEI. CDR3 length: 15 residues. The CDR3 is CASSPGRAGQETQYF. In DNA form, the CDR3 reads TGTGCCAGCAGTCCTGGCAGGGCAGGTCAAGAGACCCAGTACTTC. The full variable domain, rest sourced from reference TRBV2 and TRBJ2-5, is EPEVTQTPSHQVTQMGQEVILRCVPISNHLYFYWYRQILGQKVEFLVSFYNNEISEKSEIFDDQFSVERPDGSNFTLKIRSTKLEDSAMYFCASSPGRAGQETQYFGPGTRLLVL.

The V and J genes are TRBV5-1 and TRBJ2-2; D is unresolved. V was trimmed by 3 bases and J by 2 bases, leaving 5 bases between them. Germline CDR1 and CDR2: SGHRS and YFSETQ. There are 13 residues in the CDR3. CDR3 region: CASSSGNTGELFF. DNA of the CDR3: TGCGCCAGCAGCTCAGGAAACACCGGGGAGCTGTTTTTT.

The chain carries TRBV12-5 and TRBJ2-5; 7 bases line up with TRBD1. The germline V gene encodes CDR1 LGHNT and CDR2 FRNRAP. With V trimmed by 1 base and J by 4 bases, 6 bases remained unmatched. The CDR3 is 15 amino acids. CDR3 sequence: CASGLGDRAGETQYF. CDR3 coding DNA: TGTGCTAGTGGTTTGGGCGACAGGGCAGGAGAGACCCAGTACTTC.

The chain combines TRBV3-1 (or the pseudogene TRBV3-2) with TRBJ1-2; 8 nucleotides line up with TRBD1. The V and J ends lost 4 bases and 5 bases, in that order; junction bases with no gene match: 9. The CDR3 is 15 amino acids. Germline V gene sequence: CDR1 LGHDT, CDR2 YNNKEL (reference sequence). The CDR3 bases are TGTGCCAGCAGCCTTTCGGACAGGGAACTATATGGCTACACCTTC. It yields the protein CASSLSDRELYGYTF.

The chain carries TRBV30 and TRBJ2-1; 8 bases line up with TRBD1. The CDR3 runs 16 residues. With V trimmed by 4 bases and J by 0 bases, 8 bases remained unmatched. CDR1 is GTSNPN, CDR2 SVGIG, per germline (reference sequence). The CDR3 DNA reads as TGTGCCTGGATACCCTGGACAGGGAGCTCCTACAATGAGCAGTTCTTC. This sequence encodes CAWIPWTGSSYNEQFF.

The V call is TRBV7-2, the J call TRBJ2-3; the D gene is possibly TRBD1 (5 bases). V lost 7 bases to trimming and J lost 1 base, with 12 bases between them. CDR1 and CDR2 (germline): SGHTA, FQGNSA. CDR3 length equals 14 residues. Written as DNA, the CDR3 is TGTGCCAGCAACTCTAAACAGGGCACAGATACGCAGTATTTT. It translates to CASNSKQGTDTQYF.

J is TRBJ2-7 and V is TRBV30; TRBD2 agrees at 10 bases. V lost 4 bases, J lost 5 bases, and 5 bases stayed unmatched. Germline V lookup: CDR1 GTSNPN, CDR2 SVGIG (reference sequence). CDR3 length: 13 amino acids. This CDR3 is CAWTSGGANEQYF. The CDR3, as DNA: TGTGCCTGGACAAGCGGGGGGGCCAACGAGCAGTACTTC.

The rearrangement uses TRBV5-1 and TRBJ1-4, with a tentative D call TRBD1 (6 bases). The CDR3 is 16 amino acids. The germline V gene encodes CDR1 SGHRS and CDR2 YFSETQ. V lost 4 bases to trimming and J lost 4 bases, with 17 bases between them. CDR3: CASSPLLDRRNEKLFF. CDR3 nucleotide sequence: TGCGCCAGCAGCCCATTACTGGACAGACGTAATGAAAAACTGTTTTTT.

The chain recombines TRBV11-3 with TRBJ2-3, with TRBD2 matching over 7 bases. The V gene end was trimmed by 4 bases and the J gene end by 4 bases; junction bases not matched to a gene: 5. The CDR3 consists of 14 residues. Germline V gene lookup returns CDR1 SGHNT and CDR2 YENEEA. CDR3 amino acids: CASSSGGISDTQYF. CDR3 nucleotide sequence: TGTGCCAGCAGCTCGGGGGGAATCTCAGATACGCAGTATTTT.

The V gene is TRBV19, the J gene TRBJ2-7; no definite D call. Trimming removed 3 bases from V and 7 bases from J, with 10 bases in between. The CDR3 has 12 residues. Per the germline V gene, CDR1 is LNHDA and CDR2 is SQIVND (reference sequence). CDR3 coding DNA: TGTGCCAGTAGTATTAGAGGAATGGAGCAGTACTTC. It specifies CASSIRGMEQYF.

The genes are TRBV6-6 and TRBJ2-7; TRBD2 might be the D (6 bases). The germline CDR1 and CDR2 sequences are MNHNY and SVGAGI (reference sequence). The CDR3 has 14 amino acids. Trimming took 6 bases from V and 0 from J, leaving 12 bases between them. The CDR3 nucleotides are TGTGCCAGCAGCACCACGGGACTCTCCTACGAGCAGTACTTC. It is translated as CASSTTGLSYEQYF.

The chain links TRBV7-9 to TRBJ1-5; D may be TRBD1 (6 bases). The CDR3 is 14 amino acids. Between the trimmed V and J ends, which lost 6 bases and 7 bases, there was a span of 16 bases. CDR1 SEHNR and CDR2 FQNEAQ come from the germline V gene (reference sequence). CDR3 sequence: CASSIGGVGQPQHF. The CDR3 region has the DNA TGTGCCAGCAGTATAGGGGGGGTTGGGCAGCCCCAGCATTTT.

This sequence joins TRBV5-4 and TRBJ2-3, with a tentative D call TRBD2 (7 bases). V was trimmed by 10 bases and J by 2 bases, leaving 17 bases between them. CDR3 size: 14 residues. In germline, CDR1 is SGHNT, CDR2 YYREEE (reference sequence). CDR3 loop: CAFRGGAPTDTQYF. CDR3 nucleotides: TGTGCCTTTAGAGGGGGGGCTCCCACAGATACGCAGTATTTT.

V gene TRBV6-5 combines with J gene TRBJ1-2; D might be TRBD1 (5 bases). The CDR3 contains 13 residues. The V end was cut by 6 bases, the J end by 4 bases, with 12 bases between. Germline CDR1 MNHEY, CDR2 SVGAGI. CDR3 nucleotides: TGTGCCAGCAGCCTGACAGTTTTCTATGGCTACACCTTC. This gives the protein CASSLTVFYGYTF.

V usage is TRBV7-8 and J usage is TRBJ1-2, with 8 bases that match TRBD1. Germline CDR1 reads SGHVS; CDR2 reads FQNEAQ. The trim removed 4 bases at V and 8 bases at J, leaving 6 bases unmatched. The CDR3 extends over 13 amino acids. CDR3 sequence reads: CASSSDRGEGYTF. The CDR3 coding sequence is TGTGCCAGCAGCTCAGACAGGGGAGAAGGCTACACCTTC.

The chain couples TRBV5-4 to TRBJ2-2; 8 bases align to TRBD1. Per germline, CDR1 SGHNT and CDR2 YYREEE (reference sequence). Trimming removed 4 bases from V and 5 bases from J; junction bases left unmatched: 7. The CDR3 is 15 residues long. In DNA, the CDR3 is TGTGCCAGCAGCCTCCAGGGGGCGGTGACCGGGGAGCTGTTTTTT. Residues: CASSLQGAVTGELFF.

For this clone: Distinct nucleotide sequences in the sample also encode this CDR3. The V gene is TRBV6-1, the J gene TRBJ2-5; 12 nucleotides align to TRBD2. The J segment lost 5 bases and the V segment lost 3 bases, leaving 13 bases of the junction unmatched. This CDR3 comprises 18 residues. CDR1 and CDR2 (germline): MNHNS, SASEGT. The CDR3, as DNA: TGTGCCAGCAGTGATCCGACTAGCGGGGGCCTTCAAGGGGAGACCCAGTACTTC. It yields the protein CASSDPTSGGLQGETQYF.

The gene calls are TRBV3-1 (or the pseudogene TRBV3-2) and TRBJ1-5; D gene uncertain. In germline, CDR1 is LGHDT, CDR2 YNNKEL (reference sequence). CDR3 length: 14 residues. Trimming took 0 bases from V and 3 from J, leaving 6 bases between them. The DNA of the CDR3 is TGTGCCAGCAGCCAAGAGGAGAACAATCAGCCCCAGCATTTT. This translates into CASSQEENNQPQHF.